These 27 T cell receptor beta chains share one sample of origin, sequenced in a study of T cell repertoires in ileal Crohn's disease. The time point here: inflamed ileum from the surgical specimen. TCRdb's copy holds only in-frame clones and misses some; the assay was immunoSEQ multiplex PCR. Here the sample spans around 9,700 clones, around 87% being singletons. The sequencing sample was made of ileal tissue. The receptor source for this set is an adult with Crohn's disease.

The J gene is TRBJ2-1, the V gene TRBV7-2; D is uncertain. The germline CDR1 and CDR2 sequences are SGHTA and FQGNSA. CDR3 length: 16 residues. With 5 bases removed from V and 1 base from J, the gap between germline ends came to 15 bases. In nucleotides, the CDR3 is TGTGCCAGCAGCCGGTCCGGCAGCCTTTCCTACAATGAGCAGTTCTTC. Amino acids: CASSRSGSLSYNEQFF.

The genes are TRBV5-5 and TRBJ2-7, with D possibly matching TRBD2 (6 bases). This CDR3 has 15 residues. Germline assignment: CDR1 SGHKS and CDR2 YYEKEE (reference sequence). V lost 0 bases to trimming and J lost 0 bases, with 10 bases between them. The CDR3 region has the DNA TGTGCCAGCAGCTTGGCCCGGGACTTCTCCTACGAGCAGTACTTC. It specifies CASSLARDFSYEQYF.

The chain links TRBV11-3 to TRBJ1-2; unclear D gene. This CDR3 is 15 amino acids long. Germline assignment: CDR1 SGHNT and CDR2 YENEEA. V lost 5 bases and J lost 0, with 13 bases in between. The CDR3 bases are TGTGCCAGCAGCCGAGAAAAGGGCGCTAACTATGGCTACACCTTC. Translated: CASSREKGANYGYTF.

This chain connects TRBV6-4 to TRBJ1-1; weak D call: TRBD1 (5 bases). The length of the CDR3 is 15 residues. The germline V and J ends were trimmed by 7 bases and 1 base, with 16 bases remaining between them. The germline V gene has CDR1 MRHNA and CDR2 SNTAGT. CDR3 sequence (DNA): TGTGCCAGCATGCGGGACTCCCGGGGGAACACTGAAGCTTTCTTT. Encoded protein: CASMRDSRGNTEAFF.

The chain uses TRBV19 and TRBJ2-5, with D tentatively TRBD2 (6 bases). V lost 3 bases to trimming and J lost 5 bases, with 10 bases between them. Germline V gene lookup returns CDR1 LNHDA and CDR2 SQIVND (reference sequence). This CDR3 spans 13 amino acids. The chain's CDR3 is CASSIGGVETQYF. Written as DNA, the CDR3 is TGTGCCAGTAGTATCGGGGGAGTGGAGACCCAGTACTTC.

This clone was found once. The chain employs TRBV4-2 and TRBJ2-1; D is uncertain. This CDR3 comprises 11 residues. From germline, CDR1 is LGHNA and CDR2 YNFKEQ. V was cut by 3 bases and J by 7 bases, with 4 bases left in between. CDR3 amino acids: CASSHDNEQFF. The CDR3 nucleotides are TGTGCCAGCAGCCATGATAATGAGCAGTTCTTC.

V is TRBV19 and J is TRBJ1-1; 8 positions match TRBD1. The CDR3 totals 13 residues. V lost 7 bases and J lost 4; bases outside the gene matches: 5. From germline, CDR1 is LNHDA and CDR2 SQIVND (reference sequence). The DNA of the CDR3 is TGTGCCAGTACCCTCGGACAGGGCACTGAAGCTTTCTTT. It codes for CASTLGQGTEAFF.

The chain uses TRBV27 and TRBJ1-5; 7 bases fit TRBD1. The V gene end was trimmed by 5 bases and the J gene end by 2 bases; junction bases not matched to a gene: 15. This CDR3 is 18 amino acids long. Germline V CDR1 and CDR2: MNHEY, SMNVEV (reference sequence). CDR3 residues: CASSAVTGRRGGNQPQHF. CDR3 bases: TGTGCCAGCAGTGCCGTGACAGGGAGGAGAGGAGGCAATCAGCCCCAGCATTTT.

This chain connects TRBV5-1 to TRBJ2-5, with D tentatively TRBD1 or TRBD2 (5 bases each). The length of the CDR3 is 13 residues. Germline V CDR1 and CDR2: SGHRS, YFSETQ. Trimming took 4 bases from V and 4 from J, leaving 11 bases between them. CDR3: CASSPRGGETQYF. CDR3 in DNA: TGCGCCAGCAGCCCGCGTGGGGGAGAGACCCAGTACTTC.

The chain is built from TRBV4-2 and TRBJ1-5, with D possibly TRBD1 on 6 matching bases. There are 16 residues in the CDR3. Germline V gene sequence: CDR1 LGHNA, CDR2 YNFKEQ. V was cut by 4 bases and J by 4 bases, with 17 bases left in between. CDR3: CASSLGGARTNQPQHF. CDR3 nucleotides: TGTGCCAGCAGCCTGGGGGGGGCCAGGACTAATCAGCCCCAGCATTTT.

This clone has only one observation. V gene TRBV12-5 combines with J gene TRBJ1-5; D is uncertain. This CDR3 has 12 amino acids. Per the germline V gene, CDR1 is LGHNT and CDR2 is FRNRAP. Trimming took 4 bases from V and 5 from J, leaving 6 bases between them. The CDR3 nucleotides are TGTGCTAGTGGTTCCCCCCATCAGCCCCAGCATTTT. Amino acid sequence: CASGSPHQPQHF.

The genes are TRBV10-3 and TRBJ1-2; no firm D call. Germline values: CDR1 ENHRY, CDR2 SYGVKD. The CDR3 is 13 amino acids. V was clipped by 8 bases and J by 4 bases, with 14 bases between them. In DNA form, the CDR3 reads TGTGCCATCCGGGAGGGCACTCGCTATGGCTACACCTTC. This sequence encodes CAIREGTRYGYTF.

The gene calls are TRBV29-1 and TRBJ1-1; a weak D match, TRBD1 (5 bases). V was shortened by 4 bases and J by 1 base, with 13 bases between the two germline ends. The CDR3 totals 14 residues. Germline-derived CDR1 and CDR2 are SQVTM and ANQGSEA. CDR3 residues: CSVVGGDSNTEAFF. The CDR3 DNA reads as TGCAGCGTTGTGGGAGGGGATTCGAACACTGAAGCTTTCTTT.

This clone appeared a single time. The V call is TRBV7-2, the J call TRBJ2-7; no clear D. V lost 4 bases and J 0 bases, leaving 10 bases between the germline ends. Germline CDR1 reads SGHTA; CDR2 reads FQGNSA. This CDR3 is built from 14 residues. The DNA of the CDR3 is TGTGCCAGCAGCTCCTCTTTGAGCTCCTACGAGCAGTACGTC. Translated, it gives CASSSSLSSYEQYV.

This chain links TRBV19 with TRBJ2-2; D uncertain. Germline V gives CDR1 LNHDA, CDR2 SQIVND (reference sequence). This CDR3 comprises 12 residues. V was cut by 6 bases and J by 9 bases, with 11 bases left in between. The CDR3 region is CASRMGDRELFF. CDR3 DNA sequence: TGTGCCAGTAGAATGGGCGATAGGGAGCTGTTTTTT.

This sequence joins TRBV7-8 and TRBJ2-7; 8 positions agree with TRBD2. Germline loops: CDR1 SGHVS, CDR2 FQNEAQ. J gave up 4 bases and V 5 bases, and 7 bases lay outside the gene matches. The CDR3 length is 14 residues. DNA of the CDR3: TGTGCCAGCAGCCCCCGGGAGGGTTCTTACGAGCAGTACTTC. Translating gives CASSPREGSYEQYF.

This CDR3 reads CASSQDSSVGYGYTF. The CDR3 DNA sequence: TGCGCCAGCAGCCAAGATTCGTCGGTTGGCTATGGCTACACCTTC. The chain recombines TRBV4-1 with TRBJ1-2; D call uncertain. Trimming took off 0 bases at V and 4 bases at J, with 12 bases between the two ends. Germline assignment: CDR1 MGHRA and CDR2 YSYEKL. The CDR3 contains 15 residues.

The CDR3 DNA reads as TGTGCCAGCAGCCTTCCCGGGGAGCTGTTTTTT. As protein: CASSLPGELFF. The rearrangement uses TRBV7-2 and TRBJ2-2; D unclear. Germline CDR1 and CDR2: SGHTA and FQGNSA. V lost 5 bases and J 6 bases, leaving 4 bases between the germline ends. The CDR3 runs to 11 residues.

The chain couples TRBV29-1 to TRBJ1-1, with D maybe TRBD1 (5 bases). CDR1 and CDR2 from the germline V gene are SQVTM and ANQGSEA. Trimming cost V 6 bases and J 6 bases, with 11 bases left between them. The CDR3 length is 11 residues. DNA for the CDR3: TGCAGCGTCGCACAGGTCGCTGAAGCTTTCTTT. Its protein product is CSVAQVAEAFF.

This clone was recorded once. The V call is TRBV11-2, the J call TRBJ2-7, with unresolved D. V lost 5 bases, J lost 5 bases, and 13 bases lay in between. The CDR3 consists of 13 residues. The V gene's germline CDR1 is SGHAT and CDR2 FQNNGV. CDR3 bases: TGTGCCAGCAGCAAAAGGCGAGAGCACGAGCAGTACTTC. Translated: CASSKRREHEQYF.

This chain links TRBV19 with TRBJ2-5; D perhaps matches TRBD2 (6 bases). CDR1 is LNHDA and CDR2 is SQIVND in the germline V gene (reference sequence). This CDR3 has 13 amino acids. Trimming removed 2 bases from V and 5 bases from J, with 9 bases in between. The CDR3 protein is CASSIPSGETQYF. In DNA, the CDR3 is TGTGCCAGTAGTATACCCAGCGGGGAGACCCAGTACTTC.

The J gene is TRBJ2-1, the V gene TRBV5-4, with TRBD2 matching over 8 bases. With 0 bases clipped from V and 10 bases from J, the junction kept 12 bases outside the gene matches. CDR1 and CDR2 (germline): SGHNT, YYREEE (reference sequence). This CDR3 is built from 16 residues. CDR3 nucleotide sequence: TGTGCCAGCAGCTTGGCGGCTAGCGGGCCAGGGCGGGAGCAGTTCTTC. Its protein product is CASSLAASGPGREQFF.

V gene TRBV5-6 combines with J gene TRBJ2-7; 7 bases map to TRBD1. CDR1 SGHDT and CDR2 YYEEEE come from the germline V gene. This CDR3 is built from 14 residues. J was trimmed by 2 bases and V by 0 bases; bases with no gene match: 2. CDR3 sequence reads: CASSLGTGTYEQYF. The CDR3 DNA reads as TGTGCCAGCAGCTTGGGGACAGGAACCTACGAGCAGTACTTC.

Here the CDR3 reads CAWSPGGQGAEKLFF. For the CDR3, the DNA is TGTGCCTGGAGCCCCGGGGGACAGGGAGCTGAAAAACTGTTTTTT. The chain employs TRBV30 and TRBJ1-4; 9 bases fit TRBD1. Germline CDR1 and CDR2: GTSNPN and SVGIG (reference sequence). This CDR3 has 15 residues. The J segment lost 7 bases and the V segment lost 3 bases, leaving 9 bases of the junction unmatched. The full variable domain, in which reference TRBV30 and TRBJ1-4 provide the parts outside the CDR3, is SQTIHQWPATLVQPVGSPLSLECTVEGTSNPNLYWYRQAAGRGLQLLFYSVGIGQISSEVPQNLSASRPQDRQFILSSKKLLLSDSGFYLCAWSPGGQGAEKLFFGSGTQLSVL.

This clone was seen once. This rearrangement joins TRBV29-1 to TRBJ2-1; possibly TRBD1 or TRBD2 for D (5 bases each). The CDR3 consists of 12 residues. Germline-derived CDR1 and CDR2 are SQVTM and ANQGSEA. V was clipped by 5 bases and J by 9 bases, with 14 bases between them. CDR3 sequence (DNA): TGCAGCGTTCGGGACGGGTTCGCTGAGCAGTTCTTC. Its protein is CSVRDGFAEQFF.

V and J are TRBV29-1 and TRBJ2-1; 14 bases align to TRBD2. Germline V lookup: CDR1 SQVTM, CDR2 ANQGSEA. V was clipped by 8 bases and J by 7 bases; unmatched bases: 13. CDR3 length equals 16 residues. The CDR3 DNA reads as TGCAGCCTTTGGACTAGCGGGGGGATTGGCCTAAATGAGCAGTTCTTC. This gives the protein CSLWTSGGIGLNEQFF.

This chain joins TRBV5-1 and TRBJ1-1; the match to TRBD1 covers 11 bases. Per the germline V gene, CDR1 is SGHRS and CDR2 is YFSETQ. This CDR3 region has 15 residues. The V gene end was trimmed by 2 bases and the J gene end by 5 bases; junction bases not matched to a gene: 5. CDR3 sequence (DNA): TGCGCCAGCAGCTTAGGGACAGGGGGAGGGACTGAAGCTTTCTTT. Encoded protein: CASSLGTGGGTEAFF.